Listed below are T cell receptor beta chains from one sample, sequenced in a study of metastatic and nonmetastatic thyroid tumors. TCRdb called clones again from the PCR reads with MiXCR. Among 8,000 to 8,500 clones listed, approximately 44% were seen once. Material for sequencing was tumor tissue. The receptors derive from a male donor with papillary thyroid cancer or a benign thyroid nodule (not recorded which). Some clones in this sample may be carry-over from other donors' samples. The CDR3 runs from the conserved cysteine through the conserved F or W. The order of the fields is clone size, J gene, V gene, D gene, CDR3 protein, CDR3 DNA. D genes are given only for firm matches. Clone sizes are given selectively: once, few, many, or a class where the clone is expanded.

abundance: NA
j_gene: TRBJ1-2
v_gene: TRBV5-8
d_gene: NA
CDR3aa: CASSLGQQSNYGYTF
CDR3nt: TGTGCCAGCAGCTTGGGACAGCAATCGAACTATGGCTACACCTTC

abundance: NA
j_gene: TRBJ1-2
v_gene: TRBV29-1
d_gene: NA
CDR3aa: CSVEILGNRYTF
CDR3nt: TGCAGCGTTGAGATTTTGGGAAATCGCTACACCTTC

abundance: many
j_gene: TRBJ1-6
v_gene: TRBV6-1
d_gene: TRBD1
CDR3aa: CASTRTGSNSPLHF
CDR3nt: TGTGCCAGCACCCGGACAGGGTCTAATTCACCCCTCCACTTT

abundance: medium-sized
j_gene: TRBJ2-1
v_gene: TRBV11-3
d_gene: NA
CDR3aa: CASSLGGGREGEQFF
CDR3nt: TGTGCCAGCAGCTTAGGAGGGGGGCGGGAAGGGGAGCAGTTCTTC

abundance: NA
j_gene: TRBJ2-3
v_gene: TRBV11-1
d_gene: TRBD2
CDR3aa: CASSFGASGSRTDTQYF
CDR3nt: TGTGCCAGCAGCTTTGGGGCTAGCGGGAGCCGGACAGATACGCAGTATTTT

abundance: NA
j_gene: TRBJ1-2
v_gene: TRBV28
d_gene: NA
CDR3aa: CASAEGYGYTF
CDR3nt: TGTGCCAGCGCGGAGGGCTATGGCTACACCTTC

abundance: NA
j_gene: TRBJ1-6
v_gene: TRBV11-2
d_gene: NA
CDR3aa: CASSLEPGRNSPLHF
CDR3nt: TGTGCCAGCAGCTTAGAGCCAGGGCGGAATTCACCCCTCCACTTT

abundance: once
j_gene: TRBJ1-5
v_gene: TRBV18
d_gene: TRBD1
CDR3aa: CASSKVPGQGAVQPQHF
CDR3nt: TGTGCCAGCTCTAAAGTTCCGGGACAGGGGGCCGTTCAGCCCCAGCATTTT

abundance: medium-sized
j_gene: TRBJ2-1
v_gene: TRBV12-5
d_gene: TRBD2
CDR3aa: CASGPEWGGGKNEQFF
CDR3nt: TGTGCTAGTGGTCCAGAATGGGGGGGAGGGAAGAATGAGCAGTTCTTC

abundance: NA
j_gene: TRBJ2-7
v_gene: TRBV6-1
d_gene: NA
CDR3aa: CASSERTGDEQYF
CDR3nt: TGTGCCAGCAGTGAGCGTACGGGGGACGAGCAGTACTTC

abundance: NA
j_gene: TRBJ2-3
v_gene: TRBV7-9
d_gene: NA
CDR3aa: CASSLHRVEDTQYF
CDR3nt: TGTGCCAGCAGCTTACACAGGGTTGAAGATACGCAGTATTTT

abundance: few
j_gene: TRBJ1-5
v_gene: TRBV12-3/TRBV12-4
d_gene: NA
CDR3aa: CASSFQGNSNQPQHF
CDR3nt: TGTGCCAGCAGTTTTCAGGGGAATAGCAATCAGCCCCAGCATTTT

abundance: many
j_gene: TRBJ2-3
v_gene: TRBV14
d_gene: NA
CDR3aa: CASSQGPPGDTQYF
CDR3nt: TGTGCCAGCAGCCAAGGCCCGCCGGGGGATACGCAGTATTTT

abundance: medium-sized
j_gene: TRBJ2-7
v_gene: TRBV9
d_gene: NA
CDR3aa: CASSVNPTRSYEQYF
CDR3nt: TGTGCCAGCAGCGTGAACCCGACGCGATCCTACGAGCAGTACTTC

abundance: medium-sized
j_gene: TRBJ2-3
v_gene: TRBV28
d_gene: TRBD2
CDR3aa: CASSLEYVGGGTDTQYF
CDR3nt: TGTGCCAGCAGTTTAGAATATGTCGGGGGGGGCACAGATACGCAGTATTTT

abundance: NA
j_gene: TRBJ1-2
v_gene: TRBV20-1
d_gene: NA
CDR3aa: CSARDSEGYGYTF
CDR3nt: TGCAGTGCTAGAGACAGCGAGGGCTATGGCTACACCTTC

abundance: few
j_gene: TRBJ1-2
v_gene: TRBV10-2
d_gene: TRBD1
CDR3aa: CASSRDRKDYGYTF
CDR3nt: TGCGCCAGCAGCAGGGACAGGAAAGACTATGGCTACACCTTC

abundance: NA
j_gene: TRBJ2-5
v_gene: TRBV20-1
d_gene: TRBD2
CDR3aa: CSAGPRGDYRGAQYF
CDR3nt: TGCAGTGCTGGACCCCGAGGGGACTACAGAGGGGCCCAGTACTTC

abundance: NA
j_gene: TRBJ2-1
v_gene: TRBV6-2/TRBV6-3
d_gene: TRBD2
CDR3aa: CASSLPGRARFNEQFF
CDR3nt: TGTGCCAGCAGCCTCCCGGGGAGGGCCCGTTTTAATGAGCAGTTCTTC

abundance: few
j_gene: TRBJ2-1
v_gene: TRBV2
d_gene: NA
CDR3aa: CASSSDGYNEQFF
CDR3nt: TGTGCCAGCAGTTCGGACGGTTACAATGAGCAGTTCTTC

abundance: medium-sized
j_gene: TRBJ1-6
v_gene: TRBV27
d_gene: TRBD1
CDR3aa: CASRGTAPRSPLHF
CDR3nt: TGTGCCAGCAGGGGGACAGCTCCACGTTCACCCCTCCACTTT

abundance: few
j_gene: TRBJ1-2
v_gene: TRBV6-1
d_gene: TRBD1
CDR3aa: CASSQGQGAYGYTF
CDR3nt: TGTGCCAGCAGTCAAGGACAGGGTGCCTATGGCTACACCTTC

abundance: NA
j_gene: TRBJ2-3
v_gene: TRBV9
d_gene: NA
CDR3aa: CASSPRTFSLTDTQYF
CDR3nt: TGTGCCAGCAGCCCCCGTACATTTTCCCTCACAGATACGCAGTATTTT

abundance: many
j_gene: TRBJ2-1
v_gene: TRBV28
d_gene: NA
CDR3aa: CASSLSPPGSHEQFF
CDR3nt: TGTGCCAGCAGTTTATCCCCCCCAGGATCCCATGAGCAGTTCTTC

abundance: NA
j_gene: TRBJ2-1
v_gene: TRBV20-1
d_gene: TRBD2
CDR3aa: CSAPGTSGIFSYNEQFF
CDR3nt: TGCAGTGCTCCAGGGACTAGCGGGATTTTCTCCTACAATGAGCAGTTCTTC

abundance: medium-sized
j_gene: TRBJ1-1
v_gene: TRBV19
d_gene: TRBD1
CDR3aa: CATKDRGDTEAFF
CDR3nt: TGTGCCACCAAGGACAGGGGTGACACTGAAGCTTTCTTT

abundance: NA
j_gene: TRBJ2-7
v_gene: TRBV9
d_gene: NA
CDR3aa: CASSPDYAGYEQYF
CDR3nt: TGTGCCAGCAGCCCGGACTACGCTGGCTACGAGCAGTACTTC

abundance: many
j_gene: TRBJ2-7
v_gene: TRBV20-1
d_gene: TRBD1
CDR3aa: CSAHKGADYEQYF
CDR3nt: TGCAGTGCCCATAAGGGGGCGGACTACGAGCAGTACTTC

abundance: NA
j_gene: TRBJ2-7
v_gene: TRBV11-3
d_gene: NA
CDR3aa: CASSLTGLSYEQYF
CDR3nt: TGTGCCAGCAGCTTGACGGGACTTTCCTACGAGCAGTACTTC

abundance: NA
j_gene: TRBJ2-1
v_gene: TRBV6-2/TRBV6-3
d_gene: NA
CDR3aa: CASSYNRVLRSYTEQFF
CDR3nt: TGTGCCAGCAGTTATAACAGGGTACTTCGCTCCTACACTGAGCAGTTCTTC

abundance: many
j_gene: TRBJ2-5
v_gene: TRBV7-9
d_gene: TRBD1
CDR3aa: CASSSTGTVETQYF
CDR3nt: TGTGCCAGCAGCTCCACAGGGACAGTAGAGACCCAGTACTTC

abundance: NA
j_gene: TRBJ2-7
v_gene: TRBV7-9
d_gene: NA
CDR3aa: CASSLLQGGEQYF
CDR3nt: TGTGCCAGCAGCTTATTACAAGGAGGCGAGCAGTACTTC

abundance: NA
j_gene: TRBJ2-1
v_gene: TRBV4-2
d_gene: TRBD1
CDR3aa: CASSLRQGWENEQFF
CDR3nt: TGTGCCAGCAGCCTAAGACAGGGGTGGGAGAATGAGCAGTTCTTC

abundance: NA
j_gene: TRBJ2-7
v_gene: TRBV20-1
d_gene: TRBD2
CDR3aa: CSSTSRSTSGRAKSFEQYF
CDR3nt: TGCAGTTCCACTTCACGATCAACTAGCGGGAGGGCCAAGTCCTTCGAGCAGTACTTC

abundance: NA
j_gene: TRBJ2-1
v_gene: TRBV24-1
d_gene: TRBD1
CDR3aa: CATSDSTGESYNEQFF
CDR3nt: TGTGCCACCAGTGATTCGACAGGGGAATCCTACAATGAGCAGTTCTTC

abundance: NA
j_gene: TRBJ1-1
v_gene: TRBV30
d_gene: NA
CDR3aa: CAWSFGERTEAFF
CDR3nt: TGTGCCTGGAGTTTCGGGGAGCGGACTGAAGCTTTCTTT

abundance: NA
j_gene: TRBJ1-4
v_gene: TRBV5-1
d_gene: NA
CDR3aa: CASRIGGRGNEKLFF
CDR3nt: TGCGCCAGCAGGATCGGAGGTCGGGGTAATGAAAAACTGTTTTTT

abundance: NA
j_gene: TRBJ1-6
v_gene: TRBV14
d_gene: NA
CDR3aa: CASSSGTYNSPLHF
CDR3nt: TGTGCCAGCAGCTCCGGGACATATAATTCACCCCTCCACTTT

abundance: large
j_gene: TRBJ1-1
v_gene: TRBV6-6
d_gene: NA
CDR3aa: CASSYLGETEAFF
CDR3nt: TGTGCCAGCAGTTACTTGGGGGAAACTGAAGCTTTCTTT

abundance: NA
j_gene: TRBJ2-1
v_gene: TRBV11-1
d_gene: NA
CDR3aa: CASSTPGGPYNEQFF
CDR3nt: TGTGCCAGCAGCACCCCTGGGGGGCCATACAATGAGCAGTTCTTC

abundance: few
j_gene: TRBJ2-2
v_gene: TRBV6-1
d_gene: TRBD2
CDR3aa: CASSGLAGANTGELFF
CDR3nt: TGTGCCAGCAGCGGTTTAGCGGGGGCGAACACCGGGGAGCTGTTTTTT

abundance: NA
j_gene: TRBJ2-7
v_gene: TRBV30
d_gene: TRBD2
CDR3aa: CAWRLAGAYEQYF
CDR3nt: TGTGCCTGGAGATTAGCGGGAGCCTACGAGCAGTACTTC

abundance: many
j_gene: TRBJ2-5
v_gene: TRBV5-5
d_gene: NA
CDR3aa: CASSLSRVETQYF
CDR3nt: TGTGCCAGCAGCTTAAGCAGGGTCGAGACCCAGTACTTC

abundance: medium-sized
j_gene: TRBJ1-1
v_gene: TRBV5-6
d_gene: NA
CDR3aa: CASSLGSWENTEAFF
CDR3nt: TGTGCCAGCAGCTTGGGCTCTTGGGAGAACACTGAAGCTTTCTTT

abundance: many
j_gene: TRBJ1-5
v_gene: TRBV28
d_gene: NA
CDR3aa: CASREFSNQPQHF
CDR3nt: TGTGCCAGCAGAGAATTCAGCAATCAGCCCCAGCATTTT

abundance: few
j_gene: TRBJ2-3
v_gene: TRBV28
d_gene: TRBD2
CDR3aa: CASSSPTSGKASDTQYF
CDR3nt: TGTGCCAGCAGTTCCCCCACTAGCGGGAAGGCCTCAGATACGCAGTATTTT

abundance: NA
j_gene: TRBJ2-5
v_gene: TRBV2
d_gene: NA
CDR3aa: CASSEADSTFQETQYF
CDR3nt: TGTGCCAGCAGTGAAGCGGACAGTACCTTCCAAGAGACCCAGTACTTC

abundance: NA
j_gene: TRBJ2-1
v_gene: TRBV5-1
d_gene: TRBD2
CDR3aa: CASSSGVAGVGEQFF
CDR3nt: TGCGCCAGCAGTAGTGGGGTAGCGGGAGTCGGAGAGCAGTTCTTC